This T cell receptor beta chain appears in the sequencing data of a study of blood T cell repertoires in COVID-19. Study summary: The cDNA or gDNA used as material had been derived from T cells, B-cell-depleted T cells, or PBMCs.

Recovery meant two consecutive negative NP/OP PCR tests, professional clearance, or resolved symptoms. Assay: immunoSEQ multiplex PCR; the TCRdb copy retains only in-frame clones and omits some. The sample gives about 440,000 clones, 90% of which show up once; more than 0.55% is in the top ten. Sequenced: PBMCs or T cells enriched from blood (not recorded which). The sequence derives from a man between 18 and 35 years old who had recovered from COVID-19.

As DNA, the CDR3 is TGTGCCAGCAGCCAAGGCACTAGCGATCAAGAGACCCAGTACTTC. Its protein is CASSQGTSDQETQYF. The V gene is TRBV4-2, the J gene TRBJ2-5; 7 bases map to TRBD2. This CDR3 spans 15 amino acids. V lost 1 base, J lost 2 bases, and 4 bases stayed unmatched. Germline V gene data show CDR1 as LGHNA and CDR2 as YNFKEQ.